The 8 T cell receptor beta chains below were found in one sample sequenced in a study of blood T cells in healthy people across ages. The second PCR ran roughly 6 to 11 cycles with a sample-barcoded 5' primer and J-beta primers. TCRdb recomputed calls from the 5' RACE reads with MiXCR, one row per CDR3 protein. The sample has some 760,000 distinct CDR3 sequences; around 25% are singletons. This sample also appeared in a second study, on T cells of mothers and their children.

Sequencing was done on a sample of blood. The receptors were gathered from a boy between 5 and 17 years old in good health.

The V gene is TRBV4-1, the J gene TRBJ1-5, with 10 bases identical to TRBD1. The junction had 5 bases not matched to a gene; V was cut back by 6 bases and J by 3 bases. The CDR3 length is 15 residues. The V gene's germline CDR1 is MGHRA and CDR2 YSYEKL. The CDR3 coding sequence is TGCGCCAGCAGACAGACAGGGGGCGTCAATCAGCCCCAGCATTTT. This sequence encodes CASRQTGGVNQPQHF.

In this sample, this clonotype turned up once. The CDR3, as DNA: TGCAGTGCTAGAGAGCAGGGGTTCCAAGCTGGGGTAGAGACCCAGTACTTC. Encoded protein: CSAREQGFQAGVETQYF. V is TRBV20-1 and J is TRBJ2-5; D possibly corresponds to TRBD1 (6 bases). CDR3 length equals 17 residues. Per germline, CDR1 DFQATT and CDR2 SNEGSKA (reference sequence). V was clipped by 0 bases and J by 4 bases, with 21 bases between them.

In its sample, this clonotype was seen a few times. CDR3 in amino acids: CASSPEVGIGTIYF. The CDR3 DNA reads TGTGCCAGCAGTCCGGAGGTGGGAATCGGCACCATATATTTT. The chain is built from TRBV7-2 and TRBJ1-3; D is unclear. The length of the CDR3 is 14 residues. V lost 6 bases to trimming and J lost 9 bases, with 18 bases between them. The V gene's germline CDR1 is SGHTA and CDR2 FQGNSA.

The V gene is TRBV20-1, the J gene TRBJ2-7; D might be TRBD1 or TRBD2, each matching 5 bases. CDR3 length: 13 amino acids. Trimming removed 8 bases from V and 0 bases from J, with 14 bases in between. Germline V CDR1 and CDR2: DFQATT, SNEGSKA (reference sequence). For the CDR3, the DNA is TGCAGTCCCTGGGACGGCCTCTCCTACGAGCAGTACTTC. Translation gives CSPWDGLSYEQYF.

This clonotype has a handful of counts. The chain couples TRBV6-2 or TRBV6-3 to TRBJ2-4; D is possibly TRBD1 (5 bases). The CDR3 is 15 amino acids. Germline-derived CDR1 and CDR2 are MNHEY and SVGEGT. V lost 6 bases and J 4 bases, leaving 16 bases between the germline ends. CDR3 in amino acids: CASSNPQGRKNIQYF. DNA of the CDR3: TGTGCCAGCAGCAACCCGCAGGGTCGGAAAAACATTCAGTACTTC.

This rearrangement joins TRBV16 to TRBJ1-1; the D gene is possibly TRBD1 (5 bases). Between the trimmed V and J ends, which lost 0 bases and 0 bases, there was a span of 11 bases. CDR3 length equals 16 residues. Germline V lookup: CDR1 KGHSY, CDR2 FQNENV. The CDR3 DNA follows: TGTGCCAGCAGCCAATCCCGTCCAGGGCTGAACACTGAAGCTTTCTTT. The encoded protein is CASSQSRPGLNTEAFF.

The chain couples TRBV6-1 to TRBJ2-1; D is perhaps TRBD2 (6 bases). This CDR3 comprises 16 residues. Germline V CDR1 and CDR2: MNHNS, SASEGT. Trimming shortened V by 4 bases and J by 5 bases, and 18 bases separated the two germline ends. The CDR3 sequence: CASSVASANLDNEQFF. CDR3 bases: TGTGCCAGCAGTGTCGCTAGCGCAAACCTGGACAATGAGCAGTTCTTC.

A few counts support this clonotype. V gene TRBV12-3 or TRBV12-4 combines with J gene TRBJ2-5; D may be TRBD1 (6 bases). The CDR3 consists of 15 residues. With 6 bases removed from V and 2 bases from J, the gap between germline ends came to 16 bases. CDR3 loop: CASSDADRRQETQYF. DNA for the CDR3: TGTGCCAGCAGCGACGCAGACAGGAGACAAGAGACCCAGTACTTC.